Detailed here is one T cell receptor beta chain. It has no known antigen specificity. No base quality values were provided; no much bigger clone lies one nucleotide off. The data originate from a study of blood T cell repertoires in COVID-19 (dated by TCRdb to the early 2020s). With respect to the entire study: Collaborator samples came from the United States, Italy and Spain and covered acute and convalescent phases of COVID-19. A de-identified subject ID, COVID-19 status, age in years and sex were almost always included in the sample metadata. The material from the prospective study consisted of cDNA or gDNA derived from T cells, B-cell-depleted T cells, or PBMCs. The dataset comprised deeply sampled blood TCRbeta repertoires from subjects exposed to, actively infected with, or recovered from COVID-19. Samples were obtained from the ongoing ImmuneRACE study (first 160 participants) and from 1,200 or so subjects provided by 6 global collaborators. HLA class I and class II types, where available, came from metadata supplied by the sample provider rather than from assay-based typing. A freely available public database, intended as a resource for researchers studying the immune response to SARS-CoV-2, is where the repertoires were released.

CDR1 is given as MRHNA and CDR2 as SNTAGT, both from the germline V gene. Counted from cysteine to phenylalanine, this CDR3 has 16 amino acids. Of all the DNA, just the CDR3 is kept, 48 bases in frame from base 1. V is trimmed back by 0 bases and J by 4 bases, and the junction contains 3 bases that no gene match accounts for. The paper's findings and limits, for the study overall: Clinical and demographic metadata were provided uncurated, with the amount varying by source and participant.

Participants in the prospective study were aged roughly 18 to 100 years, lived in approximately 26 United States geographic areas, and enrolled through a virtual design. Cohort assignment in the prospective study relied on participant-reported clinical history from a screening survey and a study questionnaire. Exposed participants had been in contact, within 2 weeks of entering the study, with a person who had a PCR-confirmed or clinician-diagnosed case of COVID-19. In the prospective study, mobile phlebotomists collected whole blood, serum and a nasopharyngeal or oropharyngeal swab from each participant. Over an approximately 2-month period, participants in the prospective study had the option of providing additional blood draws and questionnaires. Blood samples from the prospective study were shipped frozen or at room temperature prior to DNA extraction. The immunoSEQ Assay, a bias-controlled multiplex PCR, was used to amplify TCRbeta CDR3 regions from genomic DNA. Per the authors' processing: The number of nucleated cells in each sample was estimated from the amplification of reference gene primers within the assay. To quantify the absolute abundance of each unique TCRbeta CDR3 rearrangement, sequence reads were collapsed and filtered. For each sample, productive Simpson clonality was calculated as the square root of Simpson's diversity index across productive rearrangements. TCRdb obtained this table from immuneACCESS and retained in-frame rearrangements with V and J assigned. These tables miss some clones; where compared with another copy, unresolved V genes account for less than half of the shortfall, and the remainder is unexplained. V, J and clone size were drawn from that table, and D and trimming were deduced from the DNA. This sample has about 250,000 clones in its table, and 80% to 90% of those were observed once. The ten largest clonotypes hold 6.6% of the sample.

This receptor was obtained from a woman aged 50 to 60 who had been exposed to COVID-19. The sequence joins TRBV6-4 to TRBJ2-3, and 11 junctional nucleotides match TRBD2. Sequenced material: PBMCs or T cells enriched from blood (not recorded which). The nucleotide sequence is TGTGCCAGCAGTGACTCAGGGACTAGCGGTGCAGATACGCAGTATTTT. This codes for CASSDSGTSGADTQYF.